Below, one T cell receptor beta chain is given with its context. This CDR3 spans 11 amino acids. Germline CDR1 is ENHRY and CDR2 is SYGVKD. V lost 5 bases to trimming and J lost 6 bases, with 8 bases between them. These data are taken from a study of blood T cell repertoires in COVID-19. Study summary: Samples of COVID-19 (acute and convalescent) were obtained from the United States, Italy and Spain.

In the original analysis: Scientists estimated how many nucleated cells there were by amplifying reference gene primers. Assay: immunoSEQ multiplex PCR; the TCRdb copy retains only in-frame clones and omits some. V and J calls and clone size come straight from that table; D and trimming were deduced from the DNA. The data hold 350,000 to 450,000 clones, with around 87% observed a single time. Sequencing was done on a sample of peripheral blood. The gene calls are TRBV10-3 and TRBJ2-7; D gene uncertain. This receptor was obtained from a woman aged 55 to 70 with COVID-19, enrolled during active disease. CDR3 sequence reads: CAISTASEQYF. CDR3 DNA: TGTGCCATCAGTACAGCAAGCGAGCAGTACTTC.